Listed here is a single T cell receptor (beta chain). The record originates from a study of blood T cell repertoires in COVID-19. Study overall: Sites across the United States, Italy and Spain contributed samples from acute and convalescent COVID-19. In each case, the material was cDNA or gDNA derived from T cells, B-cell-depleted T cells, or PBMCs.

Original processing notes: Cell counts per sample came from amplifying reference gene primers. Sequenced by immunoSEQ multiplex PCR; TCRdb stores in-frame clones only, minus some. V, J and clone size are those of that table, while D and trimming were read from the DNA. Among 110,000 or so clones, around nine tenths were seen once, and the ten largest hold roughly 8.4%. The TCR originated in a woman between 65 and 79 years old who had recovered from COVID-19. Input material: peripheral blood.

The CDR3 DNA sequence: TGTGCCAGCAGCTTTGGCAGGGGGCTGTCTGGAAACACCATATATTTT. This encodes CASSFGRGLSGNTIYF. This sequence joins TRBV7-2 and TRBJ1-3; 8 bases fit TRBD1. Germline values: CDR1 SGHTA, CDR2 FQGNSA. The J segment lost 1 base and the V segment lost 3 bases, leaving 5 bases of the junction unmatched. This CDR3 comprises 16 residues.